One and the same sample provided the 27 T cell receptor beta chains below, sequenced in a study of blood T cell repertoires in COVID-19. Sequenced by immunoSEQ multiplex PCR; TCRdb stores in-frame clones only, minus some. The data contain roughly 24,000 clones, 90% of them seen just once; the ten biggest clones take up roughly 1.8%. Specimen: peripheral blood. The receptor set was obtained from a woman aged 60 to 75 with active COVID-19.

This chain connects TRBV10-1 to TRBJ2-1; 10 nucleotides align to TRBD2. The CDR3 loop spans 14 amino acids. The ends lost 7 bases at V and 6 bases at J; junction bases unmatched: 6. Germline lookup yields CDR1 WNHNN and CDR2 SYGVQD (reference sequence). The CDR3 DNA sequence: TGCGCCAGCAACAGGACTAGCGGCTGCAATGAGCAGTTCTTC. This gives the protein CASNRTSGCNEQFF.

This clone has more than one count but fewer than ten. The rearrangement links TRBV30 to TRBJ1-1; D possibly corresponds to TRBD1 (5 bases). Germline V lookup: CDR1 GTSNPN, CDR2 SVGIG (reference sequence). Trimming removed 2 bases from V and 4 bases from J, with 14 bases in between. The length of the CDR3 is 14 residues. CDR3 residues: CAWSKTARRTEAFF. The CDR3 region has the DNA TGTGCCTGGAGTAAGACAGCGCGGCGCACTGAAGCTTTCTTT.

V is TRBV2 and J is TRBJ2-1, with 7 bases fitting TRBD2. The germline V gene encodes CDR1 SNHLY and CDR2 FYNNEI. There are 20 residues in the CDR3. J lost 3 bases, V lost 1 base, and 18 bases had no gene match. The CDR3 loop is CASSEERRWSLAGYYNEQFF. The CDR3 region has the DNA TGTGCCAGCAGTGAAGAGCGAAGGTGGTCATTAGCGGGCTACTACAATGAGCAGTTCTTC.

This chain joins TRBV6-6 and TRBJ2-7, with D perhaps matching TRBD1 (6 bases). V lost 2 bases and J lost 7, with 15 bases in between. The CDR3 runs to 14 residues. Germline loops: CDR1 MNHNY, CDR2 SVGAGI (reference sequence). The CDR3 spells CASSYEGDQGEQYF. DNA of the CDR3: TGTGCCAGCAGTTACGAGGGGGACCAAGGGGAGCAGTACTTC.

The CDR3 nucleotides are TGTGCCAGCACCCAGGGGTATAGCAATCAGCCCCAGCATTTT. It translates to CASTQGYSNQPQHF. J is TRBJ1-5 and V is TRBV7-8; possible D gene TRBD1, 6 bases. The germline V and J ends were trimmed by 7 bases and 0 bases, with 10 bases remaining between them. This CDR3 is built from 14 residues. Germline lookup yields CDR1 SGHVS and CDR2 FQNEAQ.

The chain links TRBV19 to TRBJ2-6, with D perhaps TRBD2 (5 bases). Germline V gene data show CDR1 as LNHDA and CDR2 as SQIVND (reference sequence). V lost 6 bases to trimming and J lost 5 bases, with 20 bases between them. CDR3 length: 17 residues. The CDR3 region is CASRDPGKPLRANVLTF. CDR3 sequence (DNA): TGTGCCAGTAGGGACCCCGGGAAGCCTCTTCGGGCCAACGTCCTGACTTTC. Full variable domain (missing parts from reference TRBV19 and TRBJ2-6): DGGITQSPKYLFRKEGQNVTLSCEQNLNHDAMYWYRQDPGQGLRLIYYSQIVNDFQKGDIAEGYSVSREKKESFPLTVTSAQKNPTAFYLCASRDPGKPLRANVLTFGAGSRLTVL.

This chain connects TRBV20-1 to TRBJ2-1, with D uncertain. V was shortened by 6 bases and J by 9 bases, with 12 bases between the two germline ends. CDR3 length: 11 amino acids. Germline V lookup: CDR1 DFQATT, CDR2 SNEGSKA (reference sequence). CDR3 region: CSAPQRSEQFF. CDR3 in DNA: TGCAGTGCCCCCCAAAGGAGTGAGCAGTTCTTC.

This chain connects TRBV7-2 to TRBJ2-3, with 12 positions matching TRBD2. Germline lookup yields CDR1 SGHTA and CDR2 FQGNSA. The CDR3 length is 18 residues. J gave up 4 bases and V 5 bases, and 13 bases lay outside the gene matches. The CDR3 loop is CASSRGPKTSGSADTQYF. Written as DNA, the CDR3 is TGTGCCAGCAGCCGCGGACCGAAGACTAGCGGGAGCGCAGATACGCAGTATTTT.

This clone has a single count. This chain uses TRBV19 with TRBJ1-2; 7 positions match TRBD1. The trim removed 4 bases at V and 2 bases at J, leaving 4 bases unmatched. Germline CDR1 and CDR2: LNHDA and SQIVND (reference sequence). The CDR3 sequence is 14 residues long. CDR3 DNA: TGTGCCAGTAGTAGAGGACAGGAGAACTATGGCTACACCTTC. Its protein product is CASSRGQENYGYTF.

The chain recombines TRBV30 with TRBJ1-1, with a tentative D call TRBD1 (6 bases). This CDR3 is built from 13 residues. Germline assignment: CDR1 GTSNPN and CDR2 SVGIG (reference sequence). V was clipped by 2 bases and J by 1 base, with 8 bases between them. The DNA of the CDR3 is TGTGCCTGGAGTCCGGGACAGAACACTGAAGCTTTCTTT. It translates to CAWSPGQNTEAFF.

The CDR3 reads CASSIGLSGRAANTGELFF. DNA for the CDR3: TGTGCCAGTAGTATAGGGCTTAGCGGGAGGGCCGCGAACACCGGGGAGCTGTTTTTT. The chain joins TRBV19 to TRBJ2-2; 11 bases map to TRBD2. The germline V gene has CDR1 LNHDA and CDR2 SQIVND (reference sequence). The CDR3 loop spans 19 amino acids. With 1 base clipped from V and 0 bases from J, the junction kept 7 bases outside the gene matches.

The chain carries TRBV6-1 and TRBJ2-7; D not resolved. CDR1 is MNHNS and CDR2 is SASEGT in the germline V gene. The ends were cut back, 2 bases at V and 4 bases at J, with 12 bases in the middle. The CDR3 is 14 residues long. CDR3 loop: CASSEPVGGYEQYF. The CDR3, as DNA: TGTGCCAGCAGTGAACCGGTTGGTGGTTACGAGCAGTACTTC.

The chain employs TRBV5-1 and TRBJ2-2, with 8 nucleotides matching TRBD2. The CDR3 extends over 15 amino acids. V shed 1 base, J shed 2 bases, and the junction held 1 base outside the gene matches. CDR1 is SGHRS and CDR2 is YFSETQ in the germline V gene. The CDR3 here is CASSLSGRNTGELFF. DNA for the CDR3: TGCGCCAGCAGCTTGAGCGGGAGAAACACCGGGGAGCTGTTTTTT.

The V and J genes are TRBV30 and TRBJ1-6, with 7 positions matching TRBD1. Looked up from germline, CDR1 is GTSNPN and CDR2 is SVGIG (reference sequence). With 0 bases clipped from V and 12 bases from J, the junction kept 14 bases outside the gene matches. The CDR3 is 16 residues long. The CDR3 spells CAWSVPPTGRNRPLHF. The CDR3 DNA sequence: TGTGCCTGGAGTGTACCTCCGACAGGGCGGAATAGACCCCTCCACTTT.

The genes are TRBV5-4 and TRBJ2-2, with D unresolved. V was clipped by 6 bases and J by 3 bases, with 12 bases between them. CDR1 SGHNT and CDR2 YYREEE come from the germline V gene (reference sequence). CDR3 length: 14 amino acids. The CDR3 bases are TGTGCCAGCACTCGGTCTCTGGACACCGGGGAGCTGTTTTTT. It is translated as CASTRSLDTGELFF. Combining the CDR3 with reference TRBV5-4 and TRBJ2-2 gives the whole variable domain ETGVTQSPTHLIKTRGQQVTLRCSSQSGHNTVSWYQQALGQGPQFIFQYYREEENGRGNFPPRFSGLQFPNYSSELNVNALELDDSALYLCASTRSLDTGELFFGEGSRLTVL.

The table lists this clone with a count of one. The chain carries TRBV13 and TRBJ2-1; TRBD2 matches at 10 bases. V lost 5 bases to trimming and J lost 7 bases; unmatched junction nucleotides: 11. The CDR3 is made up of 16 amino acids. Germline V lookup: CDR1 PRHDT, CDR2 FYEKMQ (reference sequence). The CDR3 nucleotides read TGTGCCAGCAGCACTACCGGGACTAGCGAAAAGAATGAGCAGTTCTTC. The encoded protein is CASSTTGTSEKNEQFF.

V is TRBV28 and J is TRBJ2-5, with 7 bases matching TRBD2. CDR3 size: 16 residues. Germline CDR1 MDHEN, CDR2 SYDVKM. Unmatched junction bases numbered 15, after V lost 7 bases and J lost 4 bases. The CDR3 here is CASTIRGGSRGETQYF. Here the CDR3 DNA reads TGTGCCAGCACCATTCGGGGAGGGAGCCGGGGAGAGACCCAGTACTTC.

The genes are TRBV19 and TRBJ1-1; no definite D call. This CDR3 contains 14 residues. In germline, CDR1 is LNHDA, CDR2 SQIVND (reference sequence). V lost 7 bases and J lost 6, with 18 bases in between. For the CDR3, the DNA is TGTGCCAGTACCCCGGGGAACCGAGGCCCTGAAGCTTTCTTT. As protein: CASTPGNRGPEAFF.

V is TRBV5-4 and J is TRBJ1-1; 8 nucleotides align to TRBD1. The CDR3 runs to 15 residues. J was trimmed by 1 base and V by 4 bases; bases with no gene match: 6. CDR1 and CDR2 from the germline V gene are SGHNT and YYREEE (reference sequence). Here the CDR3 reads CASSTDRGPNTEAFF. CDR3 coding DNA: TGTGCCAGCAGCACCGACAGGGGTCCGAACACTGAAGCTTTCTTT.

The chain recombines TRBV29-1 with TRBJ2-3, with TRBD2 matching over 11 bases. With V trimmed by 1 base and J by 4 bases, 10 bases remained unmatched. Germline CDR1 SQVTM, CDR2 ANQGSEA. This CDR3 has 17 amino acids. The CDR3 sequence: CSVEGGSSGRASDTQYF. The CDR3 DNA reads as TGCAGCGTTGAAGGGGGGAGTAGCGGGAGGGCCTCAGATACGCAGTATTTT.

The chain links TRBV27 to TRBJ2-1; no reliable D call. This CDR3 is 12 amino acids long. Germline V gene lookup returns CDR1 MNHEY and CDR2 SMNVEV (reference sequence). CDR3 in amino acids: CSTATIYNEQFF. CDR3 DNA: TGTTCAACAGCCACCATTTACAATGAGCAGTTCTTC.

The V and J genes are TRBV11-2 and TRBJ2-5; 9 nucleotides align to TRBD2. V was pared by 7 bases and J by 5 bases, with 14 bases of the junction left unmatched. Germline CDR1 SGHAT, CDR2 FQNNGV. The CDR3 runs to 16 residues. CDR3 sequence reads: CASTQGASGMGETQYF. Here the CDR3 DNA reads TGTGCCAGCACCCAAGGGGCTAGCGGGATGGGGGAGACCCAGTACTTC.

V is TRBV28 and J is TRBJ2-3, with 9 bases aligning to TRBD1. This CDR3 is built from 22 residues. The V and J ends lost 0 bases and 8 bases, in that order; junction bases with no gene match: 27. The germline V gene encodes CDR1 MDHEN and CDR2 SYDVKM. As DNA, the CDR3 is TGTGCCAGCAGTTTATGGGCGGACAGGGGAGGAGCGCCGAGGGTCCCACAGGGTACGCAGTATTTT. Translating it yields CASSLWADRGGAPRVPQGTQYF.

This chain uses TRBV5-1 with TRBJ2-1; 7 positions agree with TRBD1. V was clipped by 4 bases and J by 8 bases; unmatched bases: 12. CDR1 and CDR2 from the germline V gene are SGHRS and YFSETQ. This CDR3 region has 15 residues. This chain's CDR3 is CASSEGWTGVDEQFF. Here the CDR3 DNA reads TGCGCCAGCAGCGAAGGATGGACAGGCGTAGATGAGCAGTTCTTC.

V and J are TRBV19 and TRBJ1-5; 12 bases line up with TRBD1. The CDR3 runs 18 residues. The germline CDR1 and CDR2 sequences are LNHDA and SQIVND (reference sequence). Unmatched junction bases numbered 12, after V lost 3 bases and J lost 6 bases. The CDR3 loop reads CASSMGTGGAWYGQPQHF. The CDR3 DNA reads as TGTGCCAGTAGTATGGGGACAGGGGGCGCGTGGTATGGTCAGCCCCAGCATTTT.

This chain's CDR3 is CATSSYRVDEQFF. The CDR3 DNA follows: TGTGCCACCAGCAGTTACAGGGTTGATGAGCAGTTCTTC. The chain joins TRBV15 to TRBJ2-1, with D possibly TRBD1 on 6 matching bases. The germline V gene encodes CDR1 LNHNV and CDR2 YYDKDF (reference sequence). Trimming pared 3 bases from V and 8 bases from J, leaving 11 bases between. This CDR3 region has 13 residues.

The genes are TRBV18 and TRBJ2-1; 12 bases are shared with TRBD2. The germline V gene encodes CDR1 KGHSH and CDR2 LQKENI. The CDR3 sequence is 16 residues long. V lost 5 bases, J lost 7 bases, and 9 bases stayed unmatched. For the CDR3, the DNA is TGTGCCAGCTCATCGCCTAGCGGGAGGGCAACGAATGAGCAGTTCTTC. Translation: CASSSPSGRATNEQFF.